This T cell receptor beta chain was captured in a study of early T cells in non-severe SARS-CoV-2 infection (dated by TCRdb to 2020 to 2023). For context, the study as a whole: Because TCR sequencing relied on bulk RNA taken from unsorted whole blood, pairing of alpha and beta chains was not possible. General conclusions and limits of the study: VDJdb matching was skewed toward anti-spike CD8 responses and likely underestimated virus-specific expansions by missing private and CD4 specificities.

Library generation was performed with 5' RACE. Instrument used: NextSeq 500. The TCR library protocol attached unique molecular identifiers to individual cDNA molecules to correct for sequencing error and PCR bias. Sequencing covered both TCR alpha and beta chains, and within each sample the abundances of alpha and beta sequences were tightly co-correlated. Per the authors' processing: V gene, J gene and CDR3 annotation of TCR sequences was performed with Decombinator V4. Expanded TCRs were defined as changing significantly between any two time points under a Poisson model with p below 0.0001. Abundances of TCRs were expressed as counts per million after normalisation to the total number of TCRs sequenced in each sample. TRAV1-2 paired with TRAJ12, TRAJ20 or TRAJ33 defined MAIT TCRs, while TRAV10 paired with TRAJ18 defined iNKT TCRs. VDJdb, accessed on 1 November 2021, was searched for TCRs annotated for CMV, EBV and SARS-CoV-2, and TCRs annotated for more than one antigen were excluded. TCRdb ran its own pipeline on the public reads, namely fastp trimming at Q25 and MiXCR clone calling, and kept in-frame beta chains. Each entry merges the rows of one CDR3 protein and shows their most common DNA and genes. V and J calls and clone size were set by TCRdb, not the authors. In all, the sample holds around 40,000 distinct CDR3 sequences, and 5.9% of those were seen once. The ten largest clonotypes hold around 5% of the sample.

The study was a case-control design nested within a healthcare worker cohort in London, UK, with weekly nasopharyngeal swab PCR tests and blood sampling. Healthcare workers were recruited between 23 and 31 March 2020, during the week of the UK lockdown, and were followed weekly for up to about 16 weeks. The CDR3 spans 14 residues, from the cysteine through the phenylalanine. The only DNA kept is the CDR3, 42 bases in frame from the first base. The junction shows trimming of 5 bases on V and 1 base on J, plus 11 bases between the germline ends. Per the germline V gene, SGHAT is the CDR1 and FQNNGV is the CDR2. This clonotype was recorded many times. Its antigen is still unknown. No quality values exist for individual bases; no much larger clone is one base distant.

The chain employs TRBV11-2 and TRBJ2-5; D gene: possibly TRBD1, on 6 matching bases. Specimen: whole blood. This clonotype originated in an adult who was a healthcare worker with PCR-confirmed SARS-CoV-2 infection or an uninfected control (not recorded which). The CDR3 corresponds to CASSRTGPQETQYF. The DNA sequence follows: TGTGCCAGCAGCCGCACAGGGCCCCAAGAGACCCAGTACTTC.